Below, 29 T cell receptor beta chains from the same sample are listed, as sequenced in a study of blood T cells in healthy people across ages. The use of a sample-barcoded 5' primer and a J-beta primer mix characterized a second PCR of roughly 7 to 12 cycles. TCRdb independently ran MiXCR on the 5' RACE reads; one entry per CDR3 protein. The table shows roughly 1.7 million distinct CDR3 sequences, with about 31% occurring only once. The sample comprised blood. The source of these receptors is a woman aged 25 to 39 in good health.

J is TRBJ2-3 and V is TRBV6-5; D gene uncertain. CDR3 length equals 16 residues. Trimming removed 3 bases from V and 2 bases from J, with 15 bases in between. Germline V gene lookup returns CDR1 MNHEY and CDR2 SVGAGI. CDR3 sequence reads: CASSYSSFAITDTQYF. DNA of the CDR3: TGTGCCAGCAGTTATTCCAGTTTTGCTATCACAGATACGCAGTATTTT.

This clonotype was seen only a few times. The chain employs TRBV7-9 and TRBJ2-7; 8 positions match TRBD1. Unmatched junction bases numbered 8, after V lost 1 base and J lost 3 bases. The CDR3 runs to 16 residues. Germline CDR1 reads SEHNR; CDR2 reads FQNEAQ (reference sequence). CDR3 amino acids: CASSLDQGASSYEQYF. The CDR3, as DNA: TGTGCCAGCAGCTTAGACCAGGGGGCCTCTAGCTACGAGCAGTACTTC.

This clonotype came up many times. A read error may produce the germline difference seen at one junction end. V and J are TRBV7-2 and TRBJ2-3; 8 positions match TRBD2. The CDR3 extends over 16 amino acids. Germline loops: CDR1 SGHTA, CDR2 FQGNSA. The CDR3 DNA is TGCGCCAGCAGCTTGGAAGGCGGGGGGAGCACAGATACGCAGTATTTT. This gives the protein CASSLEGGGSTDTQYF.

This clonotype has more than one count but fewer than ten. The chain uses TRBV7-2 and TRBJ2-1; TRBD1 might be the D (6 bases). This CDR3 region has 17 residues. The V end lost 5 bases, the J end lost 2 bases, and 19 bases lay between the germline ends. Germline CDR1 reads SGHTA; CDR2 reads FQGNSA. Here the CDR3 DNA reads TGTGCCAGCAGCGAAACCCACCGACAGGCCCCCTACAATGAGCAGTTCTTC. Its translation is CASSETHRQAPYNEQFF. The full variable domain, its missing parts supplied by reference TRBV7-2 and TRBJ2-1, is GAGVSQSPSNKVTEKGKDVELRCDPISGHTALYWYRQSLGQGLEFLIYFQGNSAPDKSGLPSDRFSAERTGGSVSTLTIQRTQQEDSAVYLCASSETHRQAPYNEQFFGPGTRLTVL.

This clonotype was seen a few times. The chain employs TRBV15 and TRBJ2-5; TRBD2 aligns across 9 bases. This CDR3 is built from 16 residues. V lost 0 bases and J lost 7; bases outside the gene matches: 9. In germline, CDR1 is LNHNV, CDR2 YYDKDF (reference sequence). The CDR3 bases are TGTGCCACCAGCAGAGAGAAAGCGGGGGGCCTGGGGACCCAGTACTTC. Protein sequence: CATSREKAGGLGTQYF.

About this clonotype: One end of the junction fails to match germline, which may point to a read error. The chain joins TRBV5-6 to TRBJ2-7; 14 bases map to TRBD2. The CDR3 extends over 19 amino acids. The germline CDR1 and CDR2 sequences are SGHDT and YYEEEE. The CDR3 sequence: CASSPGTSGGSPLSCEQYF. For the CDR3, the DNA is TGTGCCAGCAGCCCCGGGACTAGCGGGGGTTCACCACTTTCCTGCGAGCAGTACTTC.

V usage is TRBV6-5 and J usage is TRBJ2-3; 7 bases line up with TRBD2. This CDR3 comprises 17 residues. CDR1 and CDR2 from the germline V gene are MNHEY and SVGAGI. Losses at the gene ends were 4 bases for V and 1 base for J; bases not matched to a gene: 11. The CDR3 reads CASSSTAGVAGTDTQYF. DNA of the CDR3: TGTGCCAGCAGTTCAACCGCGGGAGTAGCGGGCACAGATACGCAGTATTTT.

This clonotype was counted between two and nine times. This chain joins TRBV9 and TRBJ2-1; the match to TRBD1 covers 11 bases. The CDR3 consists of 17 residues. Losses at the gene ends were 0 bases for V and 7 bases for J; bases not matched to a gene: 9. Germline values: CDR1 SGDLS, CDR2 YYNGEE. The CDR3 reads CASSVASGTGGWNEQFF. In nucleotides, the CDR3 is TGTGCCAGCAGCGTAGCTTCAGGGACAGGGGGTTGGAATGAGCAGTTCTTC.

This clonotype was seen a few times. V gene TRBV5-1 combines with J gene TRBJ2-3, with D perhaps given as TRBD1 or TRBD2 (6 bases each). This CDR3 has 13 residues. V was cut by 5 bases and J by 2 bases, with 9 bases left in between. CDR1 SGHRS and CDR2 YFSETQ come from the germline V gene. The DNA for the CDR3 is TGCGCCAGCAGGGGGGGCCACACAGATACGCAGTATTTT. This encodes CASRGGHTDTQYF. The full variable domain, in which reference TRBV5-1 and TRBJ2-3 provide the parts outside the CDR3, is KAGVTQTPRYLIKTRGQQVTLSCSPISGHRSVSWYQQTPGQGLQFLFEYFSETQRNKGNFPGRFSGRQFSNSRSEMNVSTLELGDSALYLCASRGGHTDTQYFGPGTRLTVL.

This clonotype was detected only a few times. This sequence joins TRBV2 and TRBJ2-5; 11 nucleotides align to TRBD1. The V and J ends lost 7 bases and 4 bases, in that order; junction bases with no gene match: 8. CDR1 is SNHLY and CDR2 is FYNNEI in the germline V gene. There are 15 residues in the CDR3. The CDR3 bases are TGTGCCAGCAAGTTTTTGGGACAGGGGGGAGAGACCCAGTACTTC. Protein sequence: CASKFLGQGGETQYF.

The sample holds a few counts of this clonotype. The chain employs TRBV10-3 and TRBJ1-1; D may be TRBD1 (6 bases). The V end lost 7 bases, the J end lost 6 bases, and 15 bases lay between the germline ends. Germline-derived CDR1 and CDR2 are ENHRY and SYGVKD. The CDR3 is made up of 13 amino acids. CDR3 nucleotide sequence: TGTGCCATCATGCGGGGGGGGCAGGCTGAAGCTTTCTTT. Translated: CAIMRGGQAEAFF.

The chain is built from TRBV28 and TRBJ1-2; TRBD1 aligns across 11 bases. Germline V gene sequence: CDR1 MDHEN, CDR2 SYDVKM. The CDR3 is 16 residues long. With 2 bases clipped from V and 4 bases from J, the junction kept 6 bases outside the gene matches. The CDR3 nucleotides are TGTGCCAGCAGTTTACCCAGGACAGGGGGCGGCTATGGCTACACCTTC. The encoded protein is CASSLPRTGGGYGYTF.

The genes are TRBV5-1 and TRBJ2-5; TRBD2 matches at 8 bases. The germline CDR1 and CDR2 sequences are SGHRS and YFSETQ. This CDR3 comprises 15 residues. The trim removed 4 bases at V and 5 bases at J, leaving 10 bases unmatched. CDR3 sequence reads: CASSRRRGGLETQYF. CDR3 bases: TGCGCCAGCAGCAGACGACGGGGGGGCCTTGAGACCCAGTACTTC.

A word on this clonotype: Given a much more abundant clone one base away, this may be a read error. J is TRBJ1-6 and V is TRBV3-1; TRBD1 matches at 7 bases. The CDR3 spans 13 residues. Germline values: CDR1 LGHDT, CDR2 YNNKEL (reference sequence). The CDR3 bases are TGTGCCAGCAGCCGGGACAGAGATTCACCCTTCCACTTT. Its protein product is CASSRDRDSPFHF.

The V and J genes are TRBV12-3 or TRBV12-4 and TRBJ2-5; D is ambiguous. V gave up 2 bases and J gave up 2 bases, with 9 bases separating them. The CDR3 sequence is 14 residues long. CDR3 DNA sequence: TGTGCCAGCAGTTTATCCTCTGCGCAAGAGACCCAGTACTTC. This sequence encodes CASSLSSAQETQYF.

This clonotype has a handful of counts. The chain employs TRBV15 and TRBJ2-7, with D possibly TRBD2 on 5 matching bases. CDR3 length equals 14 residues. V lost 0 bases, J lost 6 bases, and 12 bases lay in between. Germline lookup yields CDR1 LNHNV and CDR2 YYDKDF (reference sequence). CDR3 region: CATSRERTLPEQYF. The CDR3 DNA sequence: TGTGCCACCAGCAGAGAAAGGACTCTCCCCGAGCAGTACTTC.

The chain is built from TRBV27 and TRBJ2-6; no clear D. This CDR3 spans 16 amino acids. Germline V CDR1 and CDR2: MNHEY, SMNVEV (reference sequence). Trimming pared 3 bases from V and 3 bases from J, leaving 12 bases between. The CDR3 DNA is TGTGCCAGCAGTTTGGTAGGGCAAAGTGGGGCCAACGTCCTGACTTTC. Translation gives CASSLVGQSGANVLTF.

V and J are TRBV12-3 or TRBV12-4 and TRBJ1-1; 7 bases are a match to TRBD1. This CDR3 has 15 amino acids. V shed 6 bases and J 4 bases; nucleotides not matched to a gene: 11. The DNA for the CDR3 is TGTGCCAGCAGACCCACAGGGGAGAGGAGCACTGAAGCTTTCTTT. Translating it yields CASRPTGERSTEAFF.

This clonotype has just a few counts. The chain combines TRBV13 with TRBJ2-1; D might be TRBD2 (5 bases). Per the germline V gene, CDR1 is PRHDT and CDR2 is FYEKMQ (reference sequence). V gave up 3 bases and J gave up 7 bases, with 10 bases separating them. This CDR3 contains 13 residues. The CDR3 DNA reads TGTGCCAGCAGCTTGTACACGGGAAATGAGCAGTTCTTC. Its protein product is CASSLYTGNEQFF.

As to this clonotype: Just one base apart from a much larger clone, this may be a read error. V and J are TRBV28 and TRBJ2-7; TRBD1 matches at 7 bases. This CDR3 has 13 residues. Germline assignment: CDR1 MDHEN and CDR2 SYDVKM. The CDR3 DNA reads TGTGCCGGCAGTTTCCCGGACAGGCTCGAGCAGTACTTC. Amino acid sequence: CAGSFPDRLEQYF. The variable domain in full, completed from reference TRBV28 and TRBJ2-7, reads DVKVTQSSRYLVKRTGEKVFLECVQDMDHENMFWYRQDPGLGLRLIYFSYDVKMKEKGDIPEGYSVSREKKERFSLILESASTNQTSMYLCAGSFPDRLEQYFGPGTRLTVT.

Only a few counts were recorded for this clonotype. V usage is TRBV28 and J usage is TRBJ2-7; 7 bases fit TRBD1. Germline V lookup: CDR1 MDHEN, CDR2 SYDVKM. The CDR3 has 16 amino acids. With V trimmed by 5 bases and J by 1 base, 11 bases remained unmatched. CDR3 protein: CASSLNLDRVSYEQYF. DNA for the CDR3: TGTGCCAGCAGTCTCAACCTTGACAGGGTTTCCTACGAGCAGTACTTC. Complete variable domain (other parts from reference TRBV28 and TRBJ2-7): DVKVTQSSRYLVKRTGEKVFLECVQDMDHENMFWYRQDPGLGLRLIYFSYDVKMKEKGDIPEGYSVSREKKERFSLILESASTNQTSMYLCASSLNLDRVSYEQYFGPGTRLTVT.

This clonotype has just a few counts. The chain uses TRBV10-3 and TRBJ2-3, with D possibly matching TRBD2 (6 bases). CDR1 is ENHRY, CDR2 SYGVKD, per germline. The CDR3 runs 15 residues. V lost 3 bases and J 6 bases, leaving 16 bases between the germline ends. CDR3 coding DNA: TGTGCCATCAGTGACGGGAGACTATACTCGGATACGCAGTATTTT. Translation: CAISDGRLYSDTQYF.

This clonotype was counted at least ten times. V gene TRBV5-1 combines with J gene TRBJ1-2; no clear D. Trimming stripped 2 bases from V and 3 bases from J, with 8 bases between. This CDR3 has 13 residues. Germline V gene sequence: CDR1 SGHRS, CDR2 YFSETQ. The CDR3 DNA is TGCGCCAGCAGCTTTGACGGGGACTATGGCTACACCTTC. This translates into CASSFDGDYGYTF. The full variable domain, its missing parts supplied by reference TRBV5-1 and TRBJ1-2, is KAGVTQTPRYLIKTRGQQVTLSCSPISGHRSVSWYQQTPGQGLQFLFEYFSETQRNKGNFPGRFSGRQFSNSRSEMNVSTLELGDSALYLCASSFDGDYGYTFGSGTRLTVV.

On this clonotype itself: This CDR3 is missing its conserved last phenylalanine or tryptophan, likely due to a read error. This chain links TRBV5-6 with TRBJ2-3, with 9 bases matching TRBD2. This CDR3 region has 16 residues. Losses at the gene ends were 2 bases for V and 4 bases for J; bases not matched to a gene: 8. CDR1 SGHDT and CDR2 YYEEEE come from the germline V gene. CDR3 nucleotides: TGTGCCAGCAGCTTCTCCGCTAGCGGGATGTCAGATACGCAGTATTTG. Translated: CASSFSASGMSDTQYL.

The chain carries TRBV12-3 or TRBV12-4 and TRBJ1-1; D is unclear. The CDR3 extends over 16 amino acids. Trimming shortened V by 1 base and J by 0 bases, and 12 bases separated the two germline ends. The CDR3: CASSLGEGIVNTEAFF. CDR3 nucleotide sequence: TGTGCCAGCAGTTTAGGGGAAGGGATCGTGAACACTGAAGCTTTCTTT.

The chain links TRBV6-1 to TRBJ1-1; no reliable D call. This CDR3 has 13 residues. Germline V gene sequence: CDR1 MNHNS, CDR2 SASEGT. Trimming removed 2 bases at V and 6 bases at J, with 10 bases between. DNA for the CDR3: TGTGCCAGCAGTGAAACTTGGGTACCTGAAGCTTTCTTT. The encoded protein is CASSETWVPEAFF.

This sequence joins TRBV20-1 and TRBJ1-1, with D perhaps matching TRBD1 (6 bases). The V gene's germline CDR1 is DFQATT and CDR2 SNEGSKA (reference sequence). The CDR3 sequence is 13 residues long. Trimming took off 7 bases at V and 1 base at J, with 13 bases between the two ends. The CDR3 region is CSGTVGGNTEAFF. CDR3 nucleotides: TGCAGTGGGACAGTGGGGGGGAACACTGAAGCTTTCTTT.

The chain joins TRBV5-1 to TRBJ1-6; TRBD1 aligns across 11 bases. The V gene's germline CDR1 is SGHRS and CDR2 YFSETQ. This CDR3 comprises 16 residues. V shed 3 bases, J shed 11 bases, and the junction held 10 bases outside the gene matches. The CDR3 coding sequence is TGCGCCAGCAGCTGGGGAGGGACAGGGGGTTACACACCCCTCCACTTT. Protein sequence: CASSWGGTGGYTPLHF.

This clonotype was seen a few times. The chain has TRBV5-1 and TRBJ1-2; 7 nucleotides agree with TRBD1. There are 15 residues in the CDR3. The V gene's germline CDR1 is SGHRS and CDR2 YFSETQ. V was pared by 0 bases and J by 4 bases, with 6 bases of the junction left unmatched. CDR3 sequence: CASSLDGQDFYGYTF. The CDR3, as DNA: TGCGCCAGCAGCTTGGACGGACAGGACTTCTATGGCTACACCTTC. Supplemented by reference TRBV5-1 and TRBJ1-2, the full variable domain reads KAGVTQTPRYLIKTRGQQVTLSCSPISGHRSVSWYQQTPGQGLQFLFEYFSETQRNKGNFPGRFSGRQFSNSRSEMNVSTLELGDSALYLCASSLDGQDFYGYTFGSGTRLTVV.